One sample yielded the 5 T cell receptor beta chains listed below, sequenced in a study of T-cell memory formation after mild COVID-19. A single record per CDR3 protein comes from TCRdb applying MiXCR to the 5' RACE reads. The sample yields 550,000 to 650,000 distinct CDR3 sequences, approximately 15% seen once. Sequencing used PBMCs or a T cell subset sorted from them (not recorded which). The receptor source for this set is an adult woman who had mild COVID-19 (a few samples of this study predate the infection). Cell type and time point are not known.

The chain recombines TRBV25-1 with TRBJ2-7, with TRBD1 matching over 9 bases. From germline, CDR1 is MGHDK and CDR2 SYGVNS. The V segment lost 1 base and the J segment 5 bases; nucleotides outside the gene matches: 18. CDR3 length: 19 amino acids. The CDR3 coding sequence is TGTGCCAGCAGTGAATTGGGGACAGGGCGGGTTTTGGGCCGAAACGAGCAGTACTTC. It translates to CASSELGTGRVLGRNEQYF.

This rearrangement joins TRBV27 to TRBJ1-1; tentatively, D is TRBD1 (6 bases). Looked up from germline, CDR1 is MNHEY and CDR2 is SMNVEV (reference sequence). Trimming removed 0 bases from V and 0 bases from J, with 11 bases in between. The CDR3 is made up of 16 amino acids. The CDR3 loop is CASSLSQGVMNTEAFF. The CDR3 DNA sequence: TGTGCCAGCAGTTTATCACAGGGTGTCATGAACACTGAAGCTTTCTTT.

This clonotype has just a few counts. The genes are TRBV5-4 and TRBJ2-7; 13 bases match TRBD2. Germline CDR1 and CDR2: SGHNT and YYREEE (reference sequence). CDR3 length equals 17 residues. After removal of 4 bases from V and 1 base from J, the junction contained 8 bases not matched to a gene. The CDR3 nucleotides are TGTGCCAGCAGCACCGGACTAGCGGGAGTTGGGTCCTACGAGCAGTACTTC. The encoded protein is CASSTGLAGVGSYEQYF.

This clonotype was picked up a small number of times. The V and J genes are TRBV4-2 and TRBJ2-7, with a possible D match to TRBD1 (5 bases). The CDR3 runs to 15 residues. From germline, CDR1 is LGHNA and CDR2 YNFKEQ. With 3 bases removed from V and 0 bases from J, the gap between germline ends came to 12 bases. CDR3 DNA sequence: TGTGCCAGCAGCCACGCCCGACAGAACTCCTACGAGCAGTACTTC. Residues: CASSHARQNSYEQYF.

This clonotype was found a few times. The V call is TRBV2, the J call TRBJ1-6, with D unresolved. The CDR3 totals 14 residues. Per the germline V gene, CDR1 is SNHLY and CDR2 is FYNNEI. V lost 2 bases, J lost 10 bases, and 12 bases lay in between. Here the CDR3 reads CASSESDRGSPLHF. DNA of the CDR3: TGTGCCAGCAGTGAAAGTGACCGTGGATCACCCCTCCACTTT.